A single sample is the source of the 11 T cell receptor beta chains below, sequenced in a study of technical replicates of blood from a few donors. Sequenced by immunoSEQ multiplex PCR; TCRdb stores in-frame clones only, minus some. This repertoire shows about 49,000 clones, approximately 90% found once; its top ten account for approximately 3.6%. Sequencing input: PBMCs. Receptor source: a human donor in good health. Some clones in this sample may be carry-over from other donors' samples.

The gene calls are TRBV18 and TRBJ1-1; no definite D call. Between the trimmed V and J ends, which lost 6 bases and 3 bases, there was a span of 11 bases. CDR3 length: 13 amino acids. The germline gives CDR1 KGHSH, CDR2 LQKENI. The CDR3 reads CASSRLLDTEAFF. CDR3 DNA sequence: TGTGCCAGCTCGAGGCTGTTGGACACTGAAGCTTTCTTT.

CDR3 sequence reads: CASSQDGLAGGGETQYF. The CDR3 DNA is TGCGCCAGCAGCCAAGATGGTCTAGCGGGGGGAGGTGAGACCCAGTACTTC. This chain links TRBV4-3 with TRBJ2-5, with 11 nucleotides matching TRBD2. V was pared by 0 bases and J by 5 bases, with 8 bases of the junction left unmatched. CDR1 and CDR2 from the germline V gene are LGHNA and YSLEER. There are 17 residues in the CDR3.

The rearrangement joins TRBV30 to TRBJ2-6; 7 nucleotides align to TRBD1. The germline gives CDR1 GTSNPN, CDR2 SVGIG (reference sequence). The CDR3 runs to 18 residues. The J segment lost 2 bases and the V segment lost 0 bases, leaving 10 bases of the junction unmatched. DNA for the CDR3: TGTGCCTGGAGTGTCTTGAAAGGGGGCGGACCTGGGGCCAACGTCCTGACTTTC. This gives the protein CAWSVLKGGGPGANVLTF.

The CDR3 region has the DNA TGTGCCAGCAGCCCGAGCTCTGGAAACACCATATATTTT. Amino acid sequence: CASSPSSGNTIYF. The genes are TRBV5-5 and TRBJ1-3; D unclear. V was pared by 4 bases and J by 0 bases, with 5 bases between. Germline CDR1 SGHKS, CDR2 YYEKEE (reference sequence). CDR3 size: 13 residues. Looking up the rest from reference TRBV5-5 and TRBJ1-3 gives the full variable domain: DAGVTQSPTHLIKTRGQQVTLRCSPISGHKSVSWYQQVLGQGPQFIFQYYEKEERGRGNFPDRFSARQFPNYSSELNVNALLLGDSALYLCASSPSSGNTIYFGEGSWLTVV.

In this sample, this clone turned up once. The V gene is TRBV2, the J gene TRBJ2-4; 13 bases are shared with TRBD2. The germline V gene has CDR1 SNHLY and CDR2 FYNNEI. After removal of 6 bases from V and 8 bases from J, the junction contained 10 bases not matched to a gene. The CDR3 covers 16 residues. The chain's CDR3 is CASRTATSGRADIQYF. In nucleotides, the CDR3 is TGTGCCAGCAGAACCGCTACTAGCGGGAGGGCCGACATTCAGTACTTC.

This clone was recorded once. The chain links TRBV7-9 to TRBJ2-2; 10 nucleotides align to TRBD2. J gave up 0 bases and V 3 bases, and 1 base lay outside the gene matches. CDR1 and CDR2 from the germline V gene are SEHNR and FQNEAQ (reference sequence). CDR3 length: 16 amino acids. The chain's CDR3 is CASSLTSGSNTGELFF. DNA for the CDR3: TGTGCCAGCAGCTTGACTAGCGGGTCGAACACCGGGGAGCTGTTTTTT.

The chain couples TRBV5-1 to TRBJ2-7; no clear D. V was clipped by 0 bases and J by 4 bases, with 11 bases between them. This CDR3 has 14 amino acids. The germline CDR1 and CDR2 sequences are SGHRS and YFSETQ. The CDR3: CASSLDTTAYEQYF. CDR3 coding DNA: TGCGCCAGCAGCTTGGACACGACTGCGTACGAGCAGTACTTC.

In this sample, this clone turned up once. The chain links TRBV27 to TRBJ1-1; 9 bases are shared with TRBD1. There are 15 residues in the CDR3. The germline V gene has CDR1 MNHEY and CDR2 SMNVEV (reference sequence). V shed 5 bases, J shed 5 bases, and the junction held 9 bases outside the gene matches. CDR3 DNA: TGTGCCAGCAGTCCTAACAGGGGGCTAGGGACTGAAGCTTTCTTT. As protein: CASSPNRGLGTEAFF.

The V gene is TRBV4-3, the J gene TRBJ2-2; maybe TRBD1 (6 bases). This CDR3 region has 15 residues. V lost 4 bases to trimming and J lost 4 bases, with 13 bases between them. Germline V gives CDR1 LGHNA, CDR2 YSLEER. CDR3 amino acids: CASSPSGVGTGELFF. In DNA, the CDR3 is TGCGCCAGCAGCCCATCAGGGGTCGGCACCGGGGAGCTGTTTTTT.

The chain recombines TRBV18 with TRBJ2-3; tentatively, D is TRBD2 (6 bases). CDR1 is KGHSH, CDR2 LQKENI, per germline. Trimming took off 8 bases at V and 0 bases at J, with 15 bases between the two ends. This CDR3 comprises 15 residues. The CDR3 here is CASRDGGTSTDTQYF. CDR3 DNA: TGTGCCAGCCGAGACGGGGGAACTAGCACAGATACGCAGTATTTT.

The chain has TRBV2 and TRBJ1-1; D might be TRBD1 (6 bases). Trimming pared 3 bases from V and 3 bases from J, leaving 20 bases between. CDR3 length equals 17 residues. Germline assignment: CDR1 SNHLY and CDR2 FYNNEI. The CDR3 coding sequence is TGTGCCAGCAGTGAGTATATCTTCAGGGGAAGGGACACTGAAGCTTTCTTT. Translation: CASSEYIFRGRDTEAFF.